This entry features one TCR beta chain sequence. The target antigen is unknown. Germline V gene lookup returns CDR1 SGHNT and CDR2 YYREEE (reference sequence). V lost 0 bases to trimming and J lost 0 bases; unmatched junction nucleotides: 2. The CDR3 runs 15 residues. The data originate from a study of a mutant IDH1 vaccine in newly diagnosed glioma. As for the study in general: Vaccines were first given 4-6 weeks after radiotherapy alone, or with temozolomide cycles. Treated patients had a mean age of 40.4 years and a sex split that was roughly 60% male and around 38% female. Earlier care involved radiotherapy, temozolomide, or both, and the majority received both. Study-wide results and limits: Immune responses arising from the vaccine appeared in around 92% of patients.

Time point specified: week 5, during vaccination. All doses held 300 ug of mutant IDH1 20-mer peptide, with topical imiquimod. Clones were sequenced by immunoSEQ multiplex PCR, and TCRdb holds only the in-frame ones, with some missing. In the table there are 38,000 or so clones, 80% to 95% of which are singletons. The chain couples TRBV5-4 to TRBJ1-1; TRBD1 aligns across 7 bases. The clonotype was recovered from a man aged 50-60 years with glioma. Sequencing used PBMCs, obtained from a glioma patient whose treatment included an IDH1 peptide vaccine. CDR3 nucleotide sequence: TGTGCCAGCAGCTTGGGGGGACAGATGAACACTGAAGCTTTCTTT. This codes for CASSLGGQMNTEAFF.